These 26 T cell receptor beta chains came from one sample sequenced in a study of naive and memory T cell subsets. Adult healthy volunteers gave 2.5 ml peripheral blood for whole-blood RNA. For blood and skin samples, reverse transcription used TCR alpha and beta constant primers. From the 5' RACE reads, TCRdb called clonotypes with MiXCR, one entry per CDR3 protein. The sample lists about 21,000 distinct CDR3 sequences, less than 5% occurring once. These receptor sequences come from a male donor in good health.

This clonotype came up many times. This chain links TRBV15 with TRBJ2-2, with D possibly matching TRBD1 (6 bases). With 7 bases removed from V and 1 base from J, the gap between germline ends came to 16 bases. Germline V gene lookup returns CDR1 LNHNV and CDR2 YYDKDF (reference sequence). The CDR3 loop spans 16 amino acids. CDR3 sequence: CATNLDSPENTGELFF. As DNA, the CDR3 is TGTGCCACCAACCTGGACAGTCCTGAGAACACCGGGGAGCTGTTTTTT.

This clonotype was found many times. The chain is built from TRBV3-1 and TRBJ2-7; 7 bases match TRBD1. CDR3 length: 13 residues. With 4 bases clipped from V and 1 base from J, the junction kept 1 base outside the gene matches. Germline-derived CDR1 and CDR2 are LGHDT and YNNKEL (reference sequence). This CDR3 reads CASSPGQSYEQYF. CDR3 nucleotides: TGTGCCAGCAGCCCGGGACAGTCCTACGAGCAGTACTTC.

This clonotype was picked up many times. CDR3 sequence reads: CSVEDNSRSYNEQFF. The CDR3 region has the DNA TGCAGCGTTGAAGATAACAGCCGCTCCTACAATGAGCAGTTCTTC. The chain recombines TRBV29-1 with TRBJ2-1; D is uncertain. The germline gives CDR1 SQVTM, CDR2 ANQGSEA. The CDR3 loop spans 15 amino acids. Trimming shortened V by 0 bases and J by 0 bases, and 9 bases separated the two germline ends.

In its sample, this clonotype was seen once. The rearrangement links TRBV4-2 to TRBJ2-7, with a tentative D call TRBD1 (5 bases). The CDR3 spans 15 residues. Germline V gene data show CDR1 as LGHNA and CDR2 as YNFKEQ. V was clipped by 0 bases and J by 0 bases, with 9 bases between them. CDR3 protein: CASSQEDTHSYEQYF. CDR3 coding DNA: TGTGCCAGCAGCCAAGAGGACACACACTCCTACGAGCAGTACTTC.

This clonotype appeared many times. The gene calls are TRBV7-2 and TRBJ1-5, with D tentatively TRBD1 (6 bases). V gave up 5 bases and J gave up 4 bases, with 15 bases separating them. Germline V gene lookup returns CDR1 SGHTA and CDR2 FQGNSA. The CDR3 is 15 residues long. The CDR3 loop reads CASSATGRANQPQHF. In DNA form, the CDR3 reads TGTGCCAGCAGCGCCACAGGGAGAGCTAATCAGCCCCAGCATTTT.

There are many counts of this clonotype. The rearrangement links TRBV14 to TRBJ1-1, with no clear D. V was pared by 3 bases and J by 1 base, with 12 bases between. This CDR3 has 15 amino acids. Germline values: CDR1 SGHDN, CDR2 FVKESK. Here the CDR3 reads CASSQNQNRNTEAFF. As DNA, the CDR3 is TGTGCCAGCAGCCAGAACCAAAATAGGAACACTGAAGCTTTCTTT.

This clonotype appeared many times. The rearrangement links TRBV11-2 to TRBJ2-2, with 8 nucleotides matching TRBD1. CDR3 length: 17 amino acids. The V and J ends lost 4 bases and 5 bases, in that order; junction bases with no gene match: 12. Germline V gene data show CDR1 as SGHAT and CDR2 as FQNNGV. The CDR3 DNA reads as TGTGCCAGCAGCTACGGACAGGGTCGGAGAGGAACCGGGGAGCTGTTTTTT. Translation gives CASSYGQGRRGTGELFF.

The rearrangement uses TRBV5-4 and TRBJ1-1, with 9 nucleotides matching TRBD1. This CDR3 is 14 amino acids long. Germline lookup yields CDR1 SGHNT and CDR2 YYREEE (reference sequence). Trimming cost V 3 bases and J 6 bases; bases outside gene matches: 6. The CDR3: CASSSRQGGAEAFF. Here the CDR3 DNA reads TGTGCCAGCAGCTCCCGACAGGGGGGGGCTGAAGCTTTCTTT.

This clonotype was counted many times. One end of the junction fails to match germline, which may point to a read error. The CDR3 region is CSVGGQGNAEAFF. In nucleotides, the CDR3 is TGCAGCGTTGGGGGACAGGGGAACGCTGAAGCTTTCTTT. This chain links TRBV29-1 with TRBJ1-1, with 10 bases lining up with TRBD1. The CDR3 covers 13 residues. Germline-derived CDR1 and CDR2 are SQVTM and ANQGSEA.

This clonotype was found many times. The chain employs TRBV19 and TRBJ1-1; possible D gene TRBD1, 6 bases. The germline V gene has CDR1 LNHDA and CDR2 SQIVND (reference sequence). Trimming shortened V by 7 bases and J by 5 bases, and 17 bases separated the two germline ends. CDR3 length equals 14 residues. CDR3 nucleotide sequence: TGTGCCAGTATTCCATCTCGAGGGGGGACTGAAGCTTTCTTT. Its protein product is CASIPSRGGTEAFF.

This clonotype was observed many times. The genes are TRBV4-3 and TRBJ2-7, with no clear D. Per the germline V gene, CDR1 is LGHNA and CDR2 is YSLEER. The length of the CDR3 is 15 residues. V was cut by 0 bases and J by 0 bases, with 9 bases left in between. CDR3 coding DNA: TGCGCCAGCAGCCAAGAAAGCGAGAGCTCCTACGAGCAGTACTTC. It specifies CASSQESESSYEQYF.

This clonotype was seen ten or more times. The chain has TRBV20-1 and TRBJ2-7; D perhaps matches TRBD1 (5 bases). The length of the CDR3 is 12 residues. The V and J ends lost 0 bases and 3 bases respectively, with 6 bases between them. CDR1 is DFQATT and CDR2 is SNEGSKA in the germline V gene (reference sequence). The CDR3 sequence is CSARDDSYEQYF. In DNA, the CDR3 is TGCAGTGCTAGAGACGACAGCTACGAGCAGTACTTC.

This clonotype was seen at least ten times. The CDR3 DNA reads TGTGCCAGCAGTTTGGCTAGCCTTAGCACAGATACGCAGTATTTT. Encoded protein: CASSLASLSTDTQYF. This chain uses TRBV12-3 or TRBV12-4 with TRBJ2-3; TRBD2 is a possible D gene (5 bases). V lost 3 bases, J lost 0 bases, and 10 bases lay in between. This CDR3 comprises 15 residues.

This clonotype was counted at least ten times. This chain connects TRBV7-9 to TRBJ1-6; D gene unclear. V lost 1 base and J lost 4, with 8 bases in between. The germline CDR1 and CDR2 sequences are SEHNR and FQNEAQ (reference sequence). The CDR3 extends over 15 amino acids. The CDR3 here is CASSLGSRYNSPLHF. In DNA, the CDR3 is TGTGCCAGCAGCTTAGGCAGCAGGTATAATTCACCCCTCCACTTT. The full variable domain, completed using reference TRBV7-9 and TRBJ1-6, is DTGVSQNPRHKITKRGQNVTFRCDPISEHNRLYWYRQTLGQGPEFLTYFQNEAQLEKSRLLSDRFSAERPKGSFSTLEIQRTEQGDSAMYLCASSLGSRYNSPLHFGNGTRLTVT.

This clonotype was detected many times. The J gene is TRBJ2-1, the V gene TRBV28; TRBD2 aligns across 8 bases. Germline-derived CDR1 and CDR2 are MDHEN and SYDVKM. V lost 6 bases to trimming and J lost 3 bases; unmatched junction nucleotides: 10. This CDR3 is built from 16 residues. The CDR3 region is CASSPPRAGVYNEQFF. The CDR3 DNA follows: TGTGCCAGCAGCCCCCCCAGAGCGGGGGTCTACAATGAGCAGTTCTTC.

This clonotype occurred many times. The rearrangement joins TRBV10-3 to TRBJ2-7; the D gene is possibly TRBD1 (7 bases). With 6 bases removed from V and 3 bases from J, the gap between germline ends came to 15 bases. This CDR3 is 14 amino acids long. The V gene's germline CDR1 is ENHRY and CDR2 SYGVKD. CDR3: CAISVQGGNYEQYF. In DNA, the CDR3 is TGTGCCATCAGCGTCCAGGGGGGCAACTACGAGCAGTACTTC.

The sample holds many counts of this clonotype. The genes are TRBV11-2 and TRBJ2-7; 9 bases fit TRBD1. V lost 5 bases and J lost 2; bases outside the gene matches: 4. The CDR3 is made up of 14 amino acids. Germline CDR1 is SGHAT and CDR2 is FQNNGV. CDR3 amino acids: CASSRGQGAYEQYF. The CDR3 DNA follows: TGTGCCAGCAGCCGGGGACAGGGCGCCTACGAGCAGTACTTC.

This clonotype has ten or more counts. DNA for the CDR3: TGTGCCAGCAGCAGTCCACTTGGCGAGCAGTACTTC. Its translation: CASSSPLGEQYF. V and J are TRBV12-3 or TRBV12-4 and TRBJ2-7; D gene uncertain. The CDR3 spans 12 residues. V dropped 6 bases and J dropped 6 bases, with 12 bases sitting between them.

This clonotype was observed at least ten times. The rearrangement links TRBV20-1 to TRBJ1-5; the match to TRBD1 covers 10 bases. There are 12 residues in the CDR3. The germline V gene encodes CDR1 DFQATT and CDR2 SNEGSKA (reference sequence). The trim removed 5 bases at V and 7 bases at J, leaving 2 bases unmatched. Here the CDR3 DNA reads TGCAGTGCTGGACAGGGGGACCAGCCCCAGCATTTT. Protein product: CSAGQGDQPQHF.

This clonotype was seen repeatedly, ten times or more. The gene calls are TRBV9 and TRBJ2-3; 10 positions match TRBD2. Per germline, CDR1 SGDLS and CDR2 YYNGEE. The CDR3 sequence is 19 residues long. The J segment lost 3 bases and the V segment lost 0 bases, leaving 13 bases of the junction unmatched. In nucleotides, the CDR3 is TGTGCCAGCAGCGTAGATGGGGGTAGCGGGGGGCCAGGGACAGATACGCAGTATTTT. This gives the protein CASSVDGGSGGPGTDTQYF. Supplemented by reference TRBV9 and TRBJ2-3, the full variable domain reads DSGVTQTPKHLITATGQRVTLRCSPRSGDLSVYWYQQSLDQGLQFLIQYYNGEERAKGNILERFSAQQFPDLHSELNLSSLELGDSALYFCASSVDGGSGGPGTDTQYFGPGTRLTVL.

This clonotype was detected many times. The V gene is TRBV7-2, the J gene TRBJ1-4, with D uncertain. Germline CDR1 is SGHTA and CDR2 is FQGNSA. V lost 5 bases and J 0 bases, leaving 19 bases between the germline ends. The CDR3 has 18 amino acids. CDR3 amino acids: CASSPAGRQIATNEKLFF. DNA of the CDR3: TGTGCCAGCAGCCCGGCCGGGAGACAAATCGCAACTAATGAAAAACTGTTTTTT.

In DNA, the CDR3 is TGCGCCAGCAGCTTGGATGGTCCGGGACAGGGAGGAAAACTGTTTTTT. Translated: CASSLDGPGQGGKLFF. This chain uses TRBV5-1 with TRBJ1-4; the match to TRBD1 covers 9 bases. There are 16 residues in the CDR3. Germline V gives CDR1 SGHRS, CDR2 YFSETQ. Trimming cost V 0 bases and J 10 bases; bases outside gene matches: 10.

This clonotype was seen at least ten times. The V and J genes are TRBV12-3 or TRBV12-4 and TRBJ2-7; 7 nucleotides align to TRBD1. CDR3 length: 12 amino acids. Unmatched junction bases numbered 1, after V lost 6 bases and J lost 2 bases. The CDR3: CASRTGAYEQYF. The CDR3 bases are TGTGCCAGCAGAACAGGGGCCTACGAGCAGTACTTC.

This clonotype was seen repeatedly, ten times or more. The chain joins TRBV24-1 to TRBJ2-2; D gene uncertain. This CDR3 is 12 amino acids long. V dropped 1 base and J dropped 6 bases, with 2 bases sitting between them. Germline lookup yields CDR1 KGHDR and CDR2 SFDVKD. Here the CDR3 reads CATSDFAGELFF. CDR3 nucleotides: TGTGCCACCAGTGATTTTGCCGGGGAGCTGTTTTTT.

By sample fraction, this clonotype is medium-sized. The chain couples TRBV28 to TRBJ2-7; TRBD1 matches at 7 bases. This CDR3 region has 13 residues. Germline CDR1 reads MDHEN; CDR2 reads SYDVKM. Trimming removed 5 bases from V and 3 bases from J; junction bases left unmatched: 4. The CDR3, as DNA: TGTGCCAGCAGTGTCAGACAGGGCTACGAGCAGTACTTC. This codes for CASSVRQGYEQYF.

Ten or more counts support this clonotype. The V call is TRBV5-1, the J call TRBJ2-3; D call uncertain. Germline V gene data show CDR1 as SGHRS and CDR2 as YFSETQ. The length of the CDR3 is 14 residues. V lost 4 bases to trimming and J lost 0 bases, with 9 bases between them. CDR3 protein: CASSVSASTDTQYF. The CDR3 nucleotides are TGCGCCAGCAGCGTGAGTGCTAGCACAGATACGCAGTATTTT.